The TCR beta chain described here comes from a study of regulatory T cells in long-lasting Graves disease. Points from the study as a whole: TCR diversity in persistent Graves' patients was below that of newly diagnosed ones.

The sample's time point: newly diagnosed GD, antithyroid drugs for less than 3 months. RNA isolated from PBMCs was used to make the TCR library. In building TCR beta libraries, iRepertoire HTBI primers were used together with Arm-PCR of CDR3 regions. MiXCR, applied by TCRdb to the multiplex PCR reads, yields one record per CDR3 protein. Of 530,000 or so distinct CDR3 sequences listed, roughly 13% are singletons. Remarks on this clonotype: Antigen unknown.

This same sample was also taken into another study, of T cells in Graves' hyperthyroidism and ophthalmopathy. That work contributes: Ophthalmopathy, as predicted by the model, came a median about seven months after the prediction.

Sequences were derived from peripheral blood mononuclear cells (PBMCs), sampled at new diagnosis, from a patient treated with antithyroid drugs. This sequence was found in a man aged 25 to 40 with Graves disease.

DNA for the CDR3: TGCAGTGCTTGGACTAGCAGGAGGGGGGACCAAGAGACCCAGTACTTC. It codes for CSAWTSRRGDQETQYF. The genes are TRBV20-1 and TRBJ2-5; 8 bases map to TRBD2. CDR3 size: 16 residues. The germline CDR1 and CDR2 sequences are DFQATT and SNEGSKA (reference sequence). After removal of 5 bases from V and 0 bases from J, the junction contained 11 bases not matched to a gene.